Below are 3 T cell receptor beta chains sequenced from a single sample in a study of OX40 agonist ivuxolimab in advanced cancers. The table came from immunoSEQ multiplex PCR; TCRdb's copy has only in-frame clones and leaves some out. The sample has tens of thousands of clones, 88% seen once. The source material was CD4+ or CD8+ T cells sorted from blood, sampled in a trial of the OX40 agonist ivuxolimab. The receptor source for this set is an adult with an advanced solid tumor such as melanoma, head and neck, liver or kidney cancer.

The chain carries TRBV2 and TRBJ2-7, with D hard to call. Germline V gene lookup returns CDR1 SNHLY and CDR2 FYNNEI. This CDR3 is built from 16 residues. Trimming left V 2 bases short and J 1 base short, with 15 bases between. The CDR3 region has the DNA TGTGCCAGCAGTGAATGGGGTGCTTCGAGGTCCTACGAGCAGTACTTC. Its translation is CASSEWGASRSYEQYF.

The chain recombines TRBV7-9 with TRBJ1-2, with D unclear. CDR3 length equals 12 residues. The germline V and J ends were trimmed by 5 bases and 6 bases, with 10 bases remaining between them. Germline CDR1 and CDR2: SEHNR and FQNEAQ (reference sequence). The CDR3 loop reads CASSAAGDGYTF. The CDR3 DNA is TGTGCCAGCAGCGCGGCTGGGGATGGCTACACCTTC.

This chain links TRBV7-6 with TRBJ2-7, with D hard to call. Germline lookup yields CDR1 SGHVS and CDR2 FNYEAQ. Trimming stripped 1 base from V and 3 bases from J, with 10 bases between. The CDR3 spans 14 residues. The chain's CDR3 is CASSLEAENYEQYF. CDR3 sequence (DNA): TGTGCCAGCAGCTTAGAGGCAGAGAACTACGAGCAGTACTTC.